This TCR beta chain appears in the sequencing data of a study of T cells after posttransplantation cyclophosphamide. Sequencing used immunoSEQ multiplex PCR; TCRdb keeps in-frame clones, though not all of them. The sample is made up of approximately 25,000 clones, none counted only once. Study-wide results and limits: TRB clonality was highly associated with recipient CMV seropositivity and reactivation. Tissue-infiltrating T cells from skin or gut overlapped little with blood T cells. Later blood repertoires were often dominated by clones from the donor CD8+ memory compartment.

Busulfan-fludarabine conditioning, marrow transplant, and cyclophosphamide on days +3 and +4 were administered. This clone has ten or more counts. Its antigen remains unknown. Germline values: CDR1 SGHAT, CDR2 FQNNGV. CDR3 size: 17 residues. V trimming: 5 bases; J trimming: 2 bases; junction bases outside the gene matches: 5. This TCR was sampled from a male patient in his late teens or twenties who received an allogeneic stem cell transplant from a related donor, was CMV-positive, and had no GVHD. T cells may partly derive from the graft donor. Sequencing was performed on PBMCs, taken after allogeneic stem cell transplant with posttransplant cyclophosphamide. The V gene is TRBV11-2, the J gene TRBJ2-5, with 16 nucleotides matching TRBD2. The CDR3 coding sequence is TGTGCCAGCAGCCTTGGGACTAGCGGGGGGGATCAAGAGACCCAGTACTTC. This gives the protein CASSLGTSGGDQETQYF. Complete variable domain (other parts from reference TRBV11-2 and TRBJ2-5): EAGVAQSPRYKIIEKRQSVAFWCNPISGHATLYWYQQILGQGPKLLIQFQNNGVVDDSQLPKDRFSAERLKGVDSTLKIQPAKLEDSAVYLCASSLGTSGGDQETQYFGPGTRLLVL.